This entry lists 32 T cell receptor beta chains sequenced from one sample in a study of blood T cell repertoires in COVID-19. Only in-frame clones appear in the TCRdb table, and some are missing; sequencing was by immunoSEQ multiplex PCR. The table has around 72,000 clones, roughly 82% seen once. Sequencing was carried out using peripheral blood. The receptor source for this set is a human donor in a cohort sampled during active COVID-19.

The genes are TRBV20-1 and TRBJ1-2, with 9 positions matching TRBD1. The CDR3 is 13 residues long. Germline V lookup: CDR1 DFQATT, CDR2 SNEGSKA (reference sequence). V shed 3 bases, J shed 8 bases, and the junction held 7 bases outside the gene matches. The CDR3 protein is CSASTGGAGGYTF. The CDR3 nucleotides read TGCAGTGCTAGTACAGGGGGCGCGGGGGGCTACACCTTC.

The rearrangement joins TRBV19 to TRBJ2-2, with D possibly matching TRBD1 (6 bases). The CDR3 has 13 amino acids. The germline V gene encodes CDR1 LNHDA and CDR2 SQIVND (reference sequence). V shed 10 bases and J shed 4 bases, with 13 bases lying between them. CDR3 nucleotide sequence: TGTGCCACTCGTGGGGGCCGCACCGGGGAGCTGTTTTTT. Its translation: CATRGGRTGELFF.

CDR3 sequence: CASSEGTGVNYGYTF. CDR3 nucleotides: TGTGCCAGCAGTGAGGGGACAGGGGTTAACTATGGCTACACCTTC. The chain has TRBV2 and TRBJ1-2, with 10 bases matching TRBD1. Losses at the gene ends were 3 bases for V and 1 base for J; bases not matched to a gene: 2. The CDR3 has 15 amino acids. Germline V gene lookup returns CDR1 SNHLY and CDR2 FYNNEI. The entire variable domain, with the rest obtained from reference TRBV2 and TRBJ1-2, is as follows: EPEVTQTPSHQVTQMGQEVILRCVPISNHLYFYWYRQILGQKVEFLVSFYNNEISEKSEIFDDQFSVERPDGSNFTLKIRSTKLEDSAMYFCASSEGTGVNYGYTFGSGTRLTVV.

The CDR3 is CASSFTVTGNEQFF. CDR3 sequence (DNA): TGTGCCAGCAGCTTCACTGTCACCGGCAATGAGCAGTTCTTC. The gene calls are TRBV11-2 and TRBJ2-1; D is unresolved. This CDR3 contains 14 residues. Trimming stripped 3 bases from V and 6 bases from J, with 12 bases between. The germline gives CDR1 SGHAT, CDR2 FQNNGV.

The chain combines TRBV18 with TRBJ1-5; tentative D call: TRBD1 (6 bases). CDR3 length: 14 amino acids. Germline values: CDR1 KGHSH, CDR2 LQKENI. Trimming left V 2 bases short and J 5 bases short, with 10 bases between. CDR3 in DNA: TGTGCCAGCTCACCAGGCAGGGGTGATCAGCCCCAGCATTTT. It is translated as CASSPGRGDQPQHF.

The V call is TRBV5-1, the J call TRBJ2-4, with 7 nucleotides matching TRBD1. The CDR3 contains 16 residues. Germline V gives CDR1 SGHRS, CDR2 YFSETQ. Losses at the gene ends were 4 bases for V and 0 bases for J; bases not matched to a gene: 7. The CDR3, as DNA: TGCGCCAGCAGCGACGGACAGGCCCTAGCCAAAAACATTCAGTACTTC. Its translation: CASSDGQALAKNIQYF.

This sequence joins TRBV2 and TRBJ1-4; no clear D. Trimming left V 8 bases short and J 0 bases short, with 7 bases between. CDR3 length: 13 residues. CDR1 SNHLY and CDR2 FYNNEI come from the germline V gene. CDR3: CASLRATNEKLFF. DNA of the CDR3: TGTGCCAGCTTGCGGGCAACTAATGAAAAACTGTTTTTT.

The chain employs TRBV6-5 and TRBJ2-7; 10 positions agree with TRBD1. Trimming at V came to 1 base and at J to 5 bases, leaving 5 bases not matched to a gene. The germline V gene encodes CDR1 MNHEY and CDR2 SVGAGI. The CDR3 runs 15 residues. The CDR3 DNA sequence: TGTGCCAGCAGTTACTGGAAGACAGGGGGCAACGAGCAGTACTTC. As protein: CASSYWKTGGNEQYF.

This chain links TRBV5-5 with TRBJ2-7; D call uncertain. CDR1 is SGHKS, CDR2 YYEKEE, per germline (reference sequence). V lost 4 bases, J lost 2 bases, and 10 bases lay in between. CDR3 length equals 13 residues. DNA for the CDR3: TGTGCCAGCAGCAGAGACAAACCCTACGAGCAGTACTTC. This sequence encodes CASSRDKPYEQYF.

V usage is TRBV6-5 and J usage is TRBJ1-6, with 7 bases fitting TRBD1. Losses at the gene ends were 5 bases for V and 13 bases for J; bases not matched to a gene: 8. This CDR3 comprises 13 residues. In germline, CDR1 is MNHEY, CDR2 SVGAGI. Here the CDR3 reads CASSTRGTRPLHF. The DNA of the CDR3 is TGTGCCAGCAGTACCAGGGGGACCCGGCCCCTCCACTTT.

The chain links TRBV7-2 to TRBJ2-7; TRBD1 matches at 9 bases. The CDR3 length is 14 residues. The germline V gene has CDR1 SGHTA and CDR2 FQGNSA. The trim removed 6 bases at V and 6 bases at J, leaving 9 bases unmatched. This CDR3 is CASRRTGDSAEQYF. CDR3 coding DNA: TGTGCCAGCAGGCGGACAGGGGATTCGGCCGAGCAGTACTTC.

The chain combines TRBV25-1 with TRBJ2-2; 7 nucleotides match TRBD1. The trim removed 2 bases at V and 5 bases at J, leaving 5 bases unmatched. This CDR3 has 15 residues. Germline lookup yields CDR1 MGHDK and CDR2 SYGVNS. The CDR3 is CASSEGDSETGELFF. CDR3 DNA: TGTGCCAGCAGTGAAGGGGACAGTGAAACCGGGGAGCTGTTTTTT.

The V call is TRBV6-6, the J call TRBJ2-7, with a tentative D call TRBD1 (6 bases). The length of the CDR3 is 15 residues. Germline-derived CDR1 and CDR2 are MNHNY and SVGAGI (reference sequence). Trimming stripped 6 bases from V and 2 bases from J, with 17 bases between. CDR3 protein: CASRSTGSVTYEQYF. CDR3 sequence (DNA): TGTGCCAGCAGAAGCACAGGGAGCGTCACCTACGAGCAGTACTTC.

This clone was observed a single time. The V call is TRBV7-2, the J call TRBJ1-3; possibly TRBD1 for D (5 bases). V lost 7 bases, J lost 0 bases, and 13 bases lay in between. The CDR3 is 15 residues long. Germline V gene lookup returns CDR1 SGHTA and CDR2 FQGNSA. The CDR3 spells CASNFRGGSGNTIYF. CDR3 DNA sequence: TGTGCCAGCAACTTCCGCGGGGGCTCTGGAAACACCATATATTTT.

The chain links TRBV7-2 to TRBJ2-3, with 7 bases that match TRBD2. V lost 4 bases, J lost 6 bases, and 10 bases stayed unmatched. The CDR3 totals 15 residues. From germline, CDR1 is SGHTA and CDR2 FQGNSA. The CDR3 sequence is CASSYRDYPRDTQYF. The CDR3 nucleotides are TGTGCCAGCAGCTACCGGGACTACCCCCGGGATACGCAGTATTTT.

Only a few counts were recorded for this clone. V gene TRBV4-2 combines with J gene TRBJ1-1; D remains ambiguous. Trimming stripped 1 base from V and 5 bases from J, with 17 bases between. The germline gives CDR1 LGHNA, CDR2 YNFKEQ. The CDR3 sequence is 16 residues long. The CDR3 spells CASSQVSSADGTEAFF. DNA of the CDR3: TGTGCCAGCAGCCAAGTCTCTTCAGCGGACGGGACTGAAGCTTTCTTT.

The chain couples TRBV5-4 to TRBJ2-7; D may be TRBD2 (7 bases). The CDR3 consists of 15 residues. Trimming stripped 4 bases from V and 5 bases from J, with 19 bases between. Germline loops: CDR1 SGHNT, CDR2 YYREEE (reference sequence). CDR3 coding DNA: TGTGCCAGCAGCCAAGCCGTGGGGGGGCCCCACGAGCAGTACTTC. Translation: CASSQAVGGPHEQYF.

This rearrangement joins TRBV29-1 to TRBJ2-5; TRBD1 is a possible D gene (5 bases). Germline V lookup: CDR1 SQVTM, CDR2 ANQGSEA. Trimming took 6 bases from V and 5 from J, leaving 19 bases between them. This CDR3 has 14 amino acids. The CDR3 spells CSVDPDTYSETQYF. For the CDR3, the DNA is TGCAGCGTGGACCCGGACACATACTCGGAGACCCAGTACTTC.

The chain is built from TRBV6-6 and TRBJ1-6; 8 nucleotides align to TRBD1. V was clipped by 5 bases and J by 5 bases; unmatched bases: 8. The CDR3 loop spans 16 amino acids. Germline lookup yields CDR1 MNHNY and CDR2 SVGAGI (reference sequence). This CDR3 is CASSQLDRADNSPLHF. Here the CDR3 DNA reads TGTGCCAGCAGTCAACTGGACAGGGCCGATAATTCACCCCTCCACTTT.

CDR3 sequence reads: CASSLDGQGTYEQYF. In nucleotides, the CDR3 is TGTGCCAGCAGCTTAGATGGACAGGGGACCTACGAGCAGTACTTC. This chain links TRBV11-2 with TRBJ2-7, with 9 bases identical to TRBD1. V was clipped by 0 bases and J by 2 bases; unmatched bases: 2. The germline V gene has CDR1 SGHAT and CDR2 FQNNGV. CDR3 length: 15 amino acids.

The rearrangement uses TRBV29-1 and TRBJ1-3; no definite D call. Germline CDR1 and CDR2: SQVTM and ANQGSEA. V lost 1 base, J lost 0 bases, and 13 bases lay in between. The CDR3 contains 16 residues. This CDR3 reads CSVEGQRVDSGNTIYF. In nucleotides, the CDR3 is TGCAGCGTTGAAGGTCAAAGAGTCGACTCTGGAAACACCATATATTTT. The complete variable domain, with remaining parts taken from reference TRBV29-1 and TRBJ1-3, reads SAVISQKPSRDICQRGTSLTIQCQVDSQVTMMFWYRQQPGQSLTLIATANQGSEATYESGFVIDKFPISRPNLTFSTLTVSNMSPEDSSIYLCSVEGQRVDSGNTIYFGEGSWLTVV.

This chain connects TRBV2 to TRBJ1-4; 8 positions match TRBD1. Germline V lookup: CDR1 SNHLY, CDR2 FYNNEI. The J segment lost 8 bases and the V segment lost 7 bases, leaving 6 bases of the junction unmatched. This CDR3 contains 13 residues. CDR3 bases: TGTGCCAGCAAAGCGACAGGGGAGGAAAAACTGTTTTTT. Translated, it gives CASKATGEEKLFF.

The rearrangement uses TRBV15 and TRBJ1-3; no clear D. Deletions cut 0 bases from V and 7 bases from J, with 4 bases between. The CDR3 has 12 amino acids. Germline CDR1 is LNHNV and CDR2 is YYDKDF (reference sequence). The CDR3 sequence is CATSRDRNTIYF. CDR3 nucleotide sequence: TGTGCCACCAGCAGAGATCGGAACACCATATATTTT.

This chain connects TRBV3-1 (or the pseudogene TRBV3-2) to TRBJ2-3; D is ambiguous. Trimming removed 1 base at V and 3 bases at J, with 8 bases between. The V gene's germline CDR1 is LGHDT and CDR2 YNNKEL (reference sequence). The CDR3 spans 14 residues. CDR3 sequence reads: CASSQVKRTDTQYF. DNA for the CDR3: TGTGCCAGCAGCCAAGTGAAGCGTACAGATACGCAGTATTTT.

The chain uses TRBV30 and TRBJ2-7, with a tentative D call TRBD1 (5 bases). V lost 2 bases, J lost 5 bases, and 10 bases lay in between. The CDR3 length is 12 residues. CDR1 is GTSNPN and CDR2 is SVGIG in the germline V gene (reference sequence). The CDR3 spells CAWSPGRDEQYF. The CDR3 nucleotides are TGTGCCTGGAGTCCGGGCAGGGACGAGCAGTACTTC.

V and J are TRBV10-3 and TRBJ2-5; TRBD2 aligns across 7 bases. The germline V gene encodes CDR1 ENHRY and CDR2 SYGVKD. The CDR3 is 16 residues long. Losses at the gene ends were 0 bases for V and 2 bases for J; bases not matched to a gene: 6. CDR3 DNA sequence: TGTGCCATCAGTGAGTCGATGGGGGGAGGGCAAGAGACCCAGTACTTC. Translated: CAISESMGGGQETQYF.

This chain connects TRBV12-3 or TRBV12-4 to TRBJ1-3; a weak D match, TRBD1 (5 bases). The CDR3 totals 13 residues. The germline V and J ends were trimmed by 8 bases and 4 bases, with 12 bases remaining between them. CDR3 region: CASQWGEGNTIYF. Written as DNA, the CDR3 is TGTGCCAGCCAGTGGGGGGAAGGAAACACCATATATTTT.

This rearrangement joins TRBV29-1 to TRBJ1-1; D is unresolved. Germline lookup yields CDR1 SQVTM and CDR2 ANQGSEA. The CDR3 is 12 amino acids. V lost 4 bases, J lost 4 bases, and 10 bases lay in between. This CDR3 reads CSVVDSITEAFF. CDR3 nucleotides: TGCAGCGTTGTGGACTCGATCACTGAAGCTTTCTTT.

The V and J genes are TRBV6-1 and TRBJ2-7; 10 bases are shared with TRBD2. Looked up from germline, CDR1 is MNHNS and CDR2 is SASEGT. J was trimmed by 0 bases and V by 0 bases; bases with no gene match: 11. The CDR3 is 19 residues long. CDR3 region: CASSEASGSGGRSSYEQYF. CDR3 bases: TGTGCCAGCAGTGAAGCGTCGGGTAGCGGGGGGAGGAGCTCCTACGAGCAGTACTTC.

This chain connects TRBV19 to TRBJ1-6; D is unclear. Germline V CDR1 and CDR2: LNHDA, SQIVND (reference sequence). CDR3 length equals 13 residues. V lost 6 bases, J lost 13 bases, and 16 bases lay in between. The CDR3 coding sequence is TGTGCCAGTAGCATTTCTAGGCCTGCGCCCCTCCACTTT. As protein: CASSISRPAPLHF.

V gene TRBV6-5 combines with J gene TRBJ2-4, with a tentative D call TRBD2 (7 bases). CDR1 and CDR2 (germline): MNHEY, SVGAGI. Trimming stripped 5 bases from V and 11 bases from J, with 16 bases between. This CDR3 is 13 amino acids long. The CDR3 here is CASSRGAEALQYF. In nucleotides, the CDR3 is TGTGCCAGCAGTCGGGGGGCGGAGGCACTTCAGTACTTC.

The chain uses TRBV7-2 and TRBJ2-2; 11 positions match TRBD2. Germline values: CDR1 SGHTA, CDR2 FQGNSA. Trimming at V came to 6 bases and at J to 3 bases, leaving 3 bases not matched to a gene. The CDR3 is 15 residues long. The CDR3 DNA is TGTGCCAGCAGACTGACTAGCGGGGACACCGGGGAGCTGTTTTTT. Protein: CASRLTSGDTGELFF.